Included here is one T cell receptor (beta chain) sequence, with context. J was trimmed by 4 bases and V by 2 bases; bases with no gene match: 10. The CDR3 loop spans 16 amino acids. Germline CDR1 reads SEHNR; CDR2 reads FQNEAQ (reference sequence). Those enrolled in Seattle joined during active infection and were followed longitudinally afterward. Assay used: immunoSEQ multiplex PCR; TCRdb lists only in-frame clones, some missing. The sample holds 500,000 to 600,000 clones, roughly nine tenths seen once. This specimen comes from a study of blood T cell repertoires in COVID-19. Sample: peripheral blood. The V call is TRBV7-9, the J call TRBJ2-7, with 8 nucleotides matching TRBD1. This sequence was found in a woman in her fifties or sixties with COVID-19, enrolled during active disease. The CDR3 bases are TGTGCCAGCAGCTTACCCCTAGGACAGGGATCGTACGAGCAGTACTTC. Translation: CASSLPLGQGSYEQYF.